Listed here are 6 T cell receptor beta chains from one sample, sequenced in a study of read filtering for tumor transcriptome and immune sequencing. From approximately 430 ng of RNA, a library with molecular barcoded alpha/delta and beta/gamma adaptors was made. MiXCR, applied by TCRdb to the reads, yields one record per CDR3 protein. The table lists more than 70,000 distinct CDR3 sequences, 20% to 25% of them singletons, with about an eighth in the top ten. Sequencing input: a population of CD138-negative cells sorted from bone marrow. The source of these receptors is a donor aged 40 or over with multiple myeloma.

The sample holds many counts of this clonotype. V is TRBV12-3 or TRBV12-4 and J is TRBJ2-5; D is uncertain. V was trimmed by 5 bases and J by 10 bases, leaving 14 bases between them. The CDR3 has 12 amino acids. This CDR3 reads CASSPPRSGQYF. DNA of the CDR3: TGTGCCAGCAGTCCCCCTCGATCGGGCCAGTACTTC.

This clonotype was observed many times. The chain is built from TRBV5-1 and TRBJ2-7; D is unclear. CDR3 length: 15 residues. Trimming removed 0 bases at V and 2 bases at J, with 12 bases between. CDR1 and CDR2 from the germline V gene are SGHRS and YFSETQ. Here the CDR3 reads CASSLDGQLPYEQYF. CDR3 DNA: TGCGCCAGCAGCTTGGACGGGCAGCTGCCCTACGAGCAGTACTTC.

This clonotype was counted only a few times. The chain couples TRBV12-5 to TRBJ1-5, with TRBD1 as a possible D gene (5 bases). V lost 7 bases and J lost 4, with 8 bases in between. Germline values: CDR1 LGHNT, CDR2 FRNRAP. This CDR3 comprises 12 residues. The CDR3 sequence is CASAEGNQPQHF. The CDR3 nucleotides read TGTGCTAGTGCGGAGGGGAATCAGCCCCAGCATTTT.

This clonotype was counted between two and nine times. CDR3 in DNA: TGTGCCAGCAGCCGGACGGCAATGAACACTGAAGCTTTCTTT. Its protein is CASSRTAMNTEAFF. This rearrangement joins TRBV7-9 to TRBJ1-1; D call uncertain. With 5 bases removed from V and 0 bases from J, the gap between germline ends came to 10 bases. Germline V CDR1 and CDR2: SEHNR, FQNEAQ (reference sequence). CDR3 length: 14 amino acids.

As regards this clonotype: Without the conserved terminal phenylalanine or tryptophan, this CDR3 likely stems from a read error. Here the CDR3 reads CASSSDSQTEAFS. DNA of the CDR3: TGCGCCAGCAGTAGCGACAGCCAAACTGAAGCTTTCTCT. The gene calls are TRBV5-1 and TRBJ1-1; possible D gene TRBD1, 5 bases. This CDR3 contains 13 residues. With 5 bases removed from V and 5 bases from J, the gap between germline ends came to 13 bases. Per germline, CDR1 SGHRS and CDR2 YFSETQ.

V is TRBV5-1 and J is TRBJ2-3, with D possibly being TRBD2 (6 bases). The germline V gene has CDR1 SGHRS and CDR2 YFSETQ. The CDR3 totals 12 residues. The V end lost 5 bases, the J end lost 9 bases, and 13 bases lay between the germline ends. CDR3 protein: CASRLNSGTQYF. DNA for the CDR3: TGCGCCAGCAGGCTGAACAGCGGGACGCAGTATTTT.